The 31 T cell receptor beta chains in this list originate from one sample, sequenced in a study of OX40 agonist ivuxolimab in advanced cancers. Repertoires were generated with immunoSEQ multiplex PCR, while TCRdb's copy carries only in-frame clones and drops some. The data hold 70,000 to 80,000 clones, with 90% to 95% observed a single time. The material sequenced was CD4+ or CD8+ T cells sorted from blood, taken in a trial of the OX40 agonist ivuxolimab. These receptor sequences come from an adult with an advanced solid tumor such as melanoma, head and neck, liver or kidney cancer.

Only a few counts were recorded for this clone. The DNA of the CDR3 is TGTGCCAGCAGTGAATCGGCTCCAGCGGCGCTGTTTTTT. Translation: CASSESAPAALFF. V gene TRBV25-1 combines with J gene TRBJ1-4, with D unclear. CDR3 size: 13 residues. Germline-derived CDR1 and CDR2 are MGHDK and SYGVNS. Trimming pared 1 base from V and 14 bases from J, leaving 14 bases between.

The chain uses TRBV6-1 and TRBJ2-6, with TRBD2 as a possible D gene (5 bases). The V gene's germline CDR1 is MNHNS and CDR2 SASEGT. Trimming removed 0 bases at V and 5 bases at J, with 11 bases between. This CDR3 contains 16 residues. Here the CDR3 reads CASSEARVTRANVLTF. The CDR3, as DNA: TGTGCCAGCAGTGAAGCGCGGGTCACAAGGGCCAACGTCCTGACTTTC.

Here the CDR3 DNA reads TGTGCCAGCAGCGTAAGCCTAGCGGGGCCGTCCTACAATGAGCAGTTCTTC. Residues: CASSVSLAGPSYNEQFF. The chain carries TRBV9 and TRBJ2-1; 9 bases are shared with TRBD2. Trimming at V came to 1 base and at J to 1 base, leaving 6 bases not matched to a gene. The length of the CDR3 is 17 residues. Germline values: CDR1 SGDLS, CDR2 YYNGEE.

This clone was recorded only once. Here the CDR3 reads CASSQEVVGQGIYGNQPQHF. CDR3 sequence (DNA): TGCGCCAGCAGCCAAGAAGTAGTGGGACAGGGTATTTACGGCAATCAGCCCCAGCATTTT. This chain uses TRBV4-1 with TRBJ1-5; 9 nucleotides line up with TRBD1. The CDR3 consists of 20 residues. Trimming took 0 bases from V and 2 from J; bases not matched to a gene: 14. CDR1 and CDR2 from the germline V gene are MGHRA and YSYEKL.

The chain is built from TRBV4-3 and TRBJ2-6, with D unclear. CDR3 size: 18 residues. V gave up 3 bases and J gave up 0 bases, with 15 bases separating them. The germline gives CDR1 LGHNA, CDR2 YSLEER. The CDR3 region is CASSQVTFHRSGANVLTF. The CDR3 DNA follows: TGCGCCAGCAGCCAGGTGACATTTCACCGCTCTGGGGCCAACGTCCTGACTTTC.

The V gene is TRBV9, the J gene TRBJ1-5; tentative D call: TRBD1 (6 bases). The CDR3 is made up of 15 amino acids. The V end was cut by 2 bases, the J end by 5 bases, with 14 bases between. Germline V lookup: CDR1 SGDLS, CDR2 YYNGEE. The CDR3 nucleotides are TGTGCCAGCAGCGTTGGGGGGGCAAGGGATCAGCCCCAGCATTTT. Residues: CASSVGGARDQPQHF.

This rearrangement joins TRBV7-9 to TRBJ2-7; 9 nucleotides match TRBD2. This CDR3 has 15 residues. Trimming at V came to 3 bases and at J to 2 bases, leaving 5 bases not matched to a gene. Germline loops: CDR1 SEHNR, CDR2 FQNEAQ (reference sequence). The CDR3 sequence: CASSFTTSGTYEQYF. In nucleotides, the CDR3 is TGTGCCAGCAGCTTCACGACTAGCGGAACCTACGAGCAGTACTTC. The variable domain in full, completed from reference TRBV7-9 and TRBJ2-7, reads DTGVSQNPRHKITKRGQNVTFRCDPISEHNRLYWYRQTLGQGPEFLTYFQNEAQLEKSRLLSDRFSAERPKGSFSTLEIQRTEQGDSAMYLCASSFTTSGTYEQYFGPGTRLTVT.

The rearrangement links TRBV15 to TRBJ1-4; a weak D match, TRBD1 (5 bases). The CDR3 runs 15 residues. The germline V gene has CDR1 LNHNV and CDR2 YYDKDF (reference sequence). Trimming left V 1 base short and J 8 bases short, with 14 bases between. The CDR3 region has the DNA TGTGCCACCAGCAGAGGGGCAGGGCGCTTCGAAAAACTGTTTTTT. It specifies CATSRGAGRFEKLFF.

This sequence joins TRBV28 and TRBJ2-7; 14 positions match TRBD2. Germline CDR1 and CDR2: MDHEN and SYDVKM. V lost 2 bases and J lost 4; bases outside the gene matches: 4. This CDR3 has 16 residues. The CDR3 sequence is CASSLGLAGGGYEQYF. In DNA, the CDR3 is TGTGCCAGCAGTTTAGGACTAGCGGGAGGTGGGTACGAGCAGTACTTC.

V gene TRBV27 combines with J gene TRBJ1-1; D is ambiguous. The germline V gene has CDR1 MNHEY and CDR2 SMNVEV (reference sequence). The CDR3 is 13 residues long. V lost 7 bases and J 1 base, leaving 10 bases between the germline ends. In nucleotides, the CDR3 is TGTGCCAGCACCTCTTTTTCGAACACTGAAGCTTTCTTT. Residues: CASTSFSNTEAFF.

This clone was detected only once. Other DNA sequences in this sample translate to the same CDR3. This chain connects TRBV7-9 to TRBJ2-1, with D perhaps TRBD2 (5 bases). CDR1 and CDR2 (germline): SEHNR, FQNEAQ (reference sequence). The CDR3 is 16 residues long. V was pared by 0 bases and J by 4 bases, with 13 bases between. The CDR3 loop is CASSLAGGGPYNEQFF. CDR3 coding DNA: TGTGCCAGCAGCTTAGCAGGCGGAGGTCCTTACAATGAGCAGTTCTTC.

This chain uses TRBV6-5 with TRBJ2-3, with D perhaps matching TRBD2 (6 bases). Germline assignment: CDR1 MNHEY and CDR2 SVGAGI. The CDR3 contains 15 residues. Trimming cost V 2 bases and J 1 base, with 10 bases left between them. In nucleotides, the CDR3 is TGTGCCAGCAGTTACCGGCGGGGAGGCACAGATACGCAGTATTTT. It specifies CASSYRRGGTDTQYF.

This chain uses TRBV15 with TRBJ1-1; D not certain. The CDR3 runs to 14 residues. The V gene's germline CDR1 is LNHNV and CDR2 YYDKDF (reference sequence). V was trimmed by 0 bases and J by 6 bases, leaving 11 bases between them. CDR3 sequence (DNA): TGTGCCACCAGCAGAGATGCTGGAAATCCTGAAGCTTTCTTT. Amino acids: CATSRDAGNPEAFF.

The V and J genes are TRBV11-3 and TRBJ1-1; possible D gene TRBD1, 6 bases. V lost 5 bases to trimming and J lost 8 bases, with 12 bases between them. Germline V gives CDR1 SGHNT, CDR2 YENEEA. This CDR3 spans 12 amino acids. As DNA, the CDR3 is TGTGCCAGCAGCATGGGGGGGGCAGAAGCTTTCTTT. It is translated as CASSMGGAEAFF.

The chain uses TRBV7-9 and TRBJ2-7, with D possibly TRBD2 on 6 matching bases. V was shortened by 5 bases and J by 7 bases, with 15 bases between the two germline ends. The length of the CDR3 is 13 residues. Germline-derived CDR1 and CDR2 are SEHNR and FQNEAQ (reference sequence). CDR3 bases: TGTGCCAGCAGCGCTGTCGGGGGACTGGAGCAGTACTTC. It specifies CASSAVGGLEQYF.

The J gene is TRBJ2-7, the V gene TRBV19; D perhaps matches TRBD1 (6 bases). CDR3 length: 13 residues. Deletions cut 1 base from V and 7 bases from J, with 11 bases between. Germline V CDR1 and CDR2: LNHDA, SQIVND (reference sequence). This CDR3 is CASSIATGWEQYF. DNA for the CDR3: TGTGCCAGTAGTATAGCCACAGGGTGGGAGCAGTACTTC.

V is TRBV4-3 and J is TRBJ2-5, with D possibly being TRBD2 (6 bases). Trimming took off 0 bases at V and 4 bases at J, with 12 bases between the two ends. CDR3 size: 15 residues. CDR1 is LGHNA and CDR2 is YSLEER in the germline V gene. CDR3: CASSQDRGLIETQYF. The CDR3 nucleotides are TGCGCCAGCAGCCAAGATCGGGGACTTATAGAGACCCAGTACTTC.

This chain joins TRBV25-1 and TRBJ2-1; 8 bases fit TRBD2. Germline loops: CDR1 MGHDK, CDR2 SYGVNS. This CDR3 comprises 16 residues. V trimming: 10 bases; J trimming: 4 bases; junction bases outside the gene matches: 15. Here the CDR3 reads CAMKRTSRLRYNEQFF. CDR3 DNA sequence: TGTGCCATGAAAAGGACTAGCCGCTTGAGGTACAATGAGCAGTTCTTC. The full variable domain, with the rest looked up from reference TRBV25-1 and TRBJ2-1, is EADIYQTPRYLVIGTGKKITLECSQTMGHDKMYWYQQDPGMELHLIHYSYGVNSTEKGDLSSESTVSRIRTEHFPLTLESARPSHTSQYLCAMKRTSRLRYNEQFFGPGTRLTVL.

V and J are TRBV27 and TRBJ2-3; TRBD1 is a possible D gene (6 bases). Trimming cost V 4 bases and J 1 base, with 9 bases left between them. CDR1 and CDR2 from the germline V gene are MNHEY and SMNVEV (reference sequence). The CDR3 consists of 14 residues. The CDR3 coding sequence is TGTGCCAGCAGTTACCGACAGGGCACAGATACGCAGTATTTT. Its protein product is CASSYRQGTDTQYF.

CDR3 amino acids: CSAPDTGELFF. In DNA form, the CDR3 reads TGCAGTGCCCCGGACACCGGGGAGCTGTTTTTT. The chain joins TRBV20-1 to TRBJ2-2; no clear D gene. This CDR3 contains 11 residues. V gave up 6 bases and J gave up 3 bases, with 5 bases separating them. The germline CDR1 and CDR2 sequences are DFQATT and SNEGSKA (reference sequence).

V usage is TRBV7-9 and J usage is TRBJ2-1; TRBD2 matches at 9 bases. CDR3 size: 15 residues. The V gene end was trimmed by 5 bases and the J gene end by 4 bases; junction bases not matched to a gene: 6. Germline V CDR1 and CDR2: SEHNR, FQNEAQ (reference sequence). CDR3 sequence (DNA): TGTGCCAGCAGCCAAGCGGGACTAGCATACAATGAGCAGTTCTTC. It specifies CASSQAGLAYNEQFF.

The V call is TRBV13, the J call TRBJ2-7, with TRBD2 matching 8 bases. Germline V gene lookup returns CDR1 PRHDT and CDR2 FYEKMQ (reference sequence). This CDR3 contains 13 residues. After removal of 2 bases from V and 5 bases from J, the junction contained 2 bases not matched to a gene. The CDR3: CASSLPGGDEQYF. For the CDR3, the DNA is TGTGCCAGCAGCTTACCGGGAGGGGACGAGCAGTACTTC.

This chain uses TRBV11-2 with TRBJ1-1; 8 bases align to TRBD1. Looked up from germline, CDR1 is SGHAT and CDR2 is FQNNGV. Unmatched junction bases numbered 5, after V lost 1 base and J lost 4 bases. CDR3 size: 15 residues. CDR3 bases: TGTGCCAGCAGCTTAGCAGGGGGCCGGGTCACTGAAGCTTTCTTT. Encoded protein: CASSLAGGRVTEAFF.

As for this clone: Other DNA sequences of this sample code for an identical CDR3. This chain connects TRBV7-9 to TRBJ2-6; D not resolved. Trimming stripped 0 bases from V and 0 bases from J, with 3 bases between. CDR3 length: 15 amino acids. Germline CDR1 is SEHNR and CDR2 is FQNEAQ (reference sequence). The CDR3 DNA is TGTGCCAGCAGCTTAGCATCCTCTGGGGCCAACGTCCTGACTTTC. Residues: CASSLASSGANVLTF. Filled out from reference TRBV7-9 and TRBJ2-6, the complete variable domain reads DTGVSQNPRHKITKRGQNVTFRCDPISEHNRLYWYRQTLGQGPEFLTYFQNEAQLEKSRLLSDRFSAERPKGSFSTLEIQRTEQGDSAMYLCASSLASSGANVLTFGAGSRLTVL.

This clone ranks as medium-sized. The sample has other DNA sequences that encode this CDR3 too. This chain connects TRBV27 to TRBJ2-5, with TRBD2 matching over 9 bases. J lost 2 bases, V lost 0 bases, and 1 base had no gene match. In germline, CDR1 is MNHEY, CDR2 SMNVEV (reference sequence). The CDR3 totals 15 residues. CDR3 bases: TGTGCCAGCAGTTTATCGACTAGCGGACAAGAGACCCAGTACTTC. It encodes CASSLSTSGQETQYF.

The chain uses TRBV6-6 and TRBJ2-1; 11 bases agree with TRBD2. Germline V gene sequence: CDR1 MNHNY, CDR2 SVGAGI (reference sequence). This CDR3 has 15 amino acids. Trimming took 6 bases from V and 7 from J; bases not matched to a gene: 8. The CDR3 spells CASSPTSGDYNEQFF. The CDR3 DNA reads TGTGCCAGCAGCCCGACTAGCGGGGACTATAATGAGCAGTTCTTC.

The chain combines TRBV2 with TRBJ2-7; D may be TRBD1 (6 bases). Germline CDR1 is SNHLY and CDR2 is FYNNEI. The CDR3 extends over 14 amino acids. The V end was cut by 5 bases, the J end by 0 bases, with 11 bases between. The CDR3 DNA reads TGTGCCAGCAGTCGGGACATTAGCTCCTACGAGCAGTACTTC. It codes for CASSRDISSYEQYF. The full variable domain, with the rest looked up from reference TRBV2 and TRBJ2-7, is EPEVTQTPSHQVTQMGQEVILRCVPISNHLYFYWYRQILGQKVEFLVSFYNNEISEKSEIFDDQFSVERPDGSNFTLKIRSTKLEDSAMYFCASSRDISSYEQYFGPGTRLTVT.

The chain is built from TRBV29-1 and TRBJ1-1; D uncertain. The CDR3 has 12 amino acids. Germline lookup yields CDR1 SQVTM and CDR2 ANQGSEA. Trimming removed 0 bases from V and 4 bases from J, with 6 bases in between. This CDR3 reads CSVEEVGTEAFF. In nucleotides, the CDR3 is TGCAGCGTTGAAGAGGTAGGCACTGAAGCTTTCTTT.

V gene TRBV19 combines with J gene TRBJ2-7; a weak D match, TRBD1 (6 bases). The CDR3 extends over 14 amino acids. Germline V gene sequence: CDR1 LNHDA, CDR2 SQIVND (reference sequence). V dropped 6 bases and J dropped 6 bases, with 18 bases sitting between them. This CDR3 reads CASSLTGPSSEQYF. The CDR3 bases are TGTGCCAGTAGCCTGACAGGACCCTCTTCCGAGCAGTACTTC. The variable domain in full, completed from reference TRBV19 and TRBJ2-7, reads DGGITQSPKYLFRKEGQNVTLSCEQNLNHDAMYWYRQDPGQGLRLIYYSQIVNDFQKGDIAEGYSVSREKKESFPLTVTSAQKNPTAFYLCASSLTGPSSEQYFGPGTRLTVT.

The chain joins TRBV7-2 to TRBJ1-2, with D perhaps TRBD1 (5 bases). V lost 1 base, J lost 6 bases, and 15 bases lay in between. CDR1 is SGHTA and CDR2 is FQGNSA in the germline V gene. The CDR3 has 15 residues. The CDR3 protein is CASSLVSFGGNGYTF. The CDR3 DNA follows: TGTGCCAGCAGCTTAGTATCATTTGGGGGGAATGGCTACACCTTC. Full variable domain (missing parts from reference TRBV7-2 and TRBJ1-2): GAGVSQSPSNKVTEKGKDVELRCDPISGHTALYWYRQSLGQGLEFLIYFQGNSAPDKSGLPSDRFSAERTGGSVSTLTIQRTQQEDSAVYLCASSLVSFGGNGYTFGSGTRLTVV.

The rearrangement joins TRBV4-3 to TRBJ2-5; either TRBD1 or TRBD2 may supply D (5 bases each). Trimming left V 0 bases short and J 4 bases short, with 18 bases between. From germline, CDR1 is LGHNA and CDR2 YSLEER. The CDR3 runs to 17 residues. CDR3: CASSQDRGASGRETQYF. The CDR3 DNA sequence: TGCGCCAGCAGCCAAGACAGAGGGGCGTCGGGGCGAGAGACCCAGTACTTC.